The T cell receptor (beta chain) described here comes from a study of control samples from healthy donors and cancer patients. The germline CDR1 and CDR2 sequences are GTSNPN and SVGIG (reference sequence). The CDR3 consists of 15 residues. Trimming cost V 2 bases and J 6 bases, with 17 bases left between them. The method was immunoSEQ multiplex PCR; TCRdb's version includes in-frame clones alone and lacks a portion of them. This table holds 85,000 to 95,000 clones, around 89% found once. This clone turned up a few times. The sequenced material came from blood. The genes are TRBV30 and TRBJ2-1; D is unclear. The sequence was collected from a woman in her 70s in good health. The CDR3 spells CAWSRALSWGNEQFF. Written as DNA, the CDR3 is TGTGCCTGGAGTAGGGCACTGAGCTGGGGCAATGAGCAGTTCTTC.